Included here is one TCR beta chain sequence, with context. What it recognizes is unknown. Germline CDR1 reads MDHEN; CDR2 reads SYDVKM. Trimming took 6 bases from V and 2 from J; bases not matched to a gene: 6. The CDR3 loop spans 15 amino acids. The sample belongs to a study of Ad26.COV2.S vaccination and SARS-CoV-2 variants. Method: immunoSEQ multiplex PCR; TCRdb's copy keeps in-frame clones and lacks some. The sample carries some 340,000 clones, 85% recorded once. Findings and caveats of the study: Participants in the vaccine arm had higher spike-specific TCR breadth; placebo recipients had lower.

Treatment given: some 19 received Ad26.COV2.S at low or high dose, single or two shots; about 5 received placebo; per-sample allocation not given. The samples date from day 63 after the first vaccine or placebo injection. The chain carries TRBV28 and TRBJ2-2; TRBD2 matches at 7 bases. The receptor's source is a person between 18 and 65 years old who received the Ad26.COV2.S COVID-19 vaccine or a placebo. Sequencing used peripheral blood, obtained in a trial of Ad26.COV2.S vaccine versus placebo. CDR3 nucleotide sequence: TGTGCCAGCAGCCTAGCGGCACCAAACACCGGGGAGCTGTTTTTT. Protein product: CASSLAAPNTGELFF.